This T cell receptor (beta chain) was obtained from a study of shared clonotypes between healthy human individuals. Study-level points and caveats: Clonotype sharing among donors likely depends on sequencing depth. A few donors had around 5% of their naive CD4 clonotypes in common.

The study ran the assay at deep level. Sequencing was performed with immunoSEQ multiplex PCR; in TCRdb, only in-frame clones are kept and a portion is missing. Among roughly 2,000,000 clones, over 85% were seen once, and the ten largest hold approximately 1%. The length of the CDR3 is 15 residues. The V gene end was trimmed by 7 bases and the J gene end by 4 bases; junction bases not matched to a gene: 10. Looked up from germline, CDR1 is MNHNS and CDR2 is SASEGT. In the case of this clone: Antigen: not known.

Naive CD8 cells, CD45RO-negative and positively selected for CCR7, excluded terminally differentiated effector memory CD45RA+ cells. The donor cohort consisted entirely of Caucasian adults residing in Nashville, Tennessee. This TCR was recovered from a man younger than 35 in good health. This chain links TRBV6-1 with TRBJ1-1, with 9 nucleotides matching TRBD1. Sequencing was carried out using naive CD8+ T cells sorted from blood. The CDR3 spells CASIIGTGHITEAFF. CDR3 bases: TGTGCCAGCATTATTGGGACAGGGCATATCACTGAAGCTTTCTTT.